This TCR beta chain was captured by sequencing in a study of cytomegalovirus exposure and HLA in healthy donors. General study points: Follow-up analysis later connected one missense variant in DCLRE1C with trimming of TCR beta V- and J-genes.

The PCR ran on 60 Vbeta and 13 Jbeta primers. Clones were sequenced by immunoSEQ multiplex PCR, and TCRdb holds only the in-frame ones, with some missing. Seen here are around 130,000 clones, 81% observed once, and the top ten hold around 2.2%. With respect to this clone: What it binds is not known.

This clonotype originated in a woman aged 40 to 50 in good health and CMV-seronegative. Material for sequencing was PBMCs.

CDR3 sequence (DNA): TGTGCCTGGAGTCGCGGGAGCTCCTATAATTCACCCCTCCACTTT. Its translation is CAWSRGSSYNSPLHF. V is TRBV30 and J is TRBJ1-6; D is ambiguous. The CDR3 loop spans 15 amino acids. Trimming removed 2 bases from V and 0 bases from J, with 8 bases in between. The germline CDR1 and CDR2 sequences are GTSNPN and SVGIG (reference sequence).